These T cell receptor beta chains were read from a single sample in a study of beta chain features in type 1 diabetes. The repertoire was sequenced with immunoSEQ multiplex PCR; TCRdb's copy has only in-frame clones and lacks some. Among about 40,000 clones listed, roughly 49% were seen once. What was sequenced was central memory CD4+ T cells from blood. The receptors stem from a woman aged 18-29 years in good health. CDR3s include the opening cysteine and the closing phenylalanine or tryptophan. A D gene is named only where the DNA matches it firmly. Only some rows state a clone size, as once, few, many or a class for expanded clones.

v_call	clone_size	d_call	j_call	cdr3_length	cdr3_nt	cdr3_aa
TRBV29-1	.	.	TRBJ1-1	13	TGCAGCGTTGTTAGACAGATAAACACTGAAGCTTTCTTT	CSVVRQINTEAFF
TRBV2	.	TRBD2	TRBJ2-2	16	TGTGCCAGCAGTCTGACTAGCGGGGGGGCCGGCGGGGAGCTGTTTTTT	CASSLTSGGAGGELFF
TRBV6-6	few	TRBD2	TRBJ2-1	16	TGTGCCAGCAGGCCCATAGCGGGCCCTTTCTACAATGAGCAGTTCTTC	CASRPIAGPFYNEQFF
TRBV6-1	.	TRBD1	TRBJ1-2	18	TGTGCCAGCAGTGAAGCCGGGACAGGGTGGGGGCCTGACTATGGCTACACCTTC	CASSEAGTGWGPDYGYTF
TRBV9	.	TRBD1	TRBJ1-4	14	TGTGCCAGCAGCGTCGGGACAGGGTCTCAAAAACTGTTTTTT	CASSVGTGSQKLFF
TRBV7-3	.	.	TRBJ2-7	15	TGTGCCAGCAGCTTATGGGCAGGGCGAGACTACGAGCAGTACTTC	CASSLWAGRDYEQYF
TRBV6-5	.	.	TRBJ2-7	12	TGTGCCAGCAGTTCTGACATCTACGAGCAGTACTTC	CASSSDIYEQYF
TRBV14	.	TRBD1	TRBJ2-7	15	TGTGCCAGCAGCCCGGGACAGGGAGGGACCTACGGGCAGTACTTC	CASSPGQGGTYGQYF
TRBV4-2	.	TRBD2	TRBJ2-5	15	TGTGCCAGCAGCCGACGGGAGGGAGCCCGGGAGACCCAGTACTTC	CASSRREGARETQYF
TRBV7-9	.	TRBD1	TRBJ1-2	12	TGTGCCAGCAGGCGGGACAGTTTGGCTACAACCTTC	CASRRDSLATTF
TRBV6-6	.	TRBD2	TRBJ2-7	13	TGTGCCAGCGGGGCTAGCGGGACACAAGAGCAGTACTTC	CASGASGTQEQYF
TRBV7-7	few	TRBD2	TRBJ2-3	13	TGTGCTAGCAGCCAGCGCCCGGGGGGGCCTTTGTATTTT	CASSQRPGGPLYF
TRBV6-6	.	.	TRBJ1-3	14	TGTGCCAGCAGGGACAGCTACTCTGGAAACACCATATATTTT	CASRDSYSGNTIYF